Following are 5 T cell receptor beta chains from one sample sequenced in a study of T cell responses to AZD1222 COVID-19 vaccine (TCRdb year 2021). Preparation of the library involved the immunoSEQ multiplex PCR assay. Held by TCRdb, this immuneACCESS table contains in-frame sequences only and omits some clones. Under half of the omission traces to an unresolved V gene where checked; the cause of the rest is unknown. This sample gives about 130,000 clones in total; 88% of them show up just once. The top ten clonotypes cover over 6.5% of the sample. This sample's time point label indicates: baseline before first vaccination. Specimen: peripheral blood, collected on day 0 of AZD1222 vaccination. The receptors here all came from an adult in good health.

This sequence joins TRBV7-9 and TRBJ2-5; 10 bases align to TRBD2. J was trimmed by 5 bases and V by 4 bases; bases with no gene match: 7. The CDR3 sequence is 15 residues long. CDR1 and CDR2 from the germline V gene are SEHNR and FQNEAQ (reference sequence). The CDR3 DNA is TGTGCCAGCAGCTCAGGACTAGCGGAAAAGGAGACCCAGTACTTC. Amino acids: CASSSGLAEKETQYF.

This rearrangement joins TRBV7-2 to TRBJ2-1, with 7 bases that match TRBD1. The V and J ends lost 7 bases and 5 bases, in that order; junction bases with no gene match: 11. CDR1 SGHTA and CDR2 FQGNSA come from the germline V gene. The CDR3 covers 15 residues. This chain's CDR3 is CASKLGQASNNEQFF. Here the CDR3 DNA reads TGTGCCAGCAAACTCGGACAGGCTAGCAACAATGAGCAGTTCTTC.

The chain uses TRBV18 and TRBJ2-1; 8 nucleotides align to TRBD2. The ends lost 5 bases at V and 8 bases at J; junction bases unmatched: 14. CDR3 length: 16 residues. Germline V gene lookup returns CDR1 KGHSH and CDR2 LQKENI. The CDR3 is CASSSLSGGLMDEQFF. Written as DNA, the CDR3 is TGTGCCAGCTCAAGTTTGTCGGGAGGGCTTATGGATGAGCAGTTCTTC.

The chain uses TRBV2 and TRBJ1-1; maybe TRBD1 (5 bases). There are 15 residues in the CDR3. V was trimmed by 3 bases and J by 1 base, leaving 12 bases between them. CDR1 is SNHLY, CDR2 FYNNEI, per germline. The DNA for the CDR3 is TGTGCCAGCAGTGATTTGGGGACGAGGAACACTGAAGCTTTCTTT. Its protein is CASSDLGTRNTEAFF.

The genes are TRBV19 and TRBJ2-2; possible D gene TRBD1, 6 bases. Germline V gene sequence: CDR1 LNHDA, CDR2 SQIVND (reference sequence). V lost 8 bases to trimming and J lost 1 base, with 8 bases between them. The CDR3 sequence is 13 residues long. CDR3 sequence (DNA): TGTGCCAGTGGACAGATGAACACCGGGGAGCTGTTTTTT. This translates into CASGQMNTGELFF.